This TCR beta chain was sequenced in a study of PD-1 blockade in classical Hodgkin lymphoma. Each patient relapsed following autologous stem cell transplantation, and prior brentuximab vedotin exposure differed. TCRdb's table, derived via immunoSEQ multiplex PCR, lists solely in-frame clones and lacks some. Of about 45,000 clones detected, approximately 72% appear once; the ten largest clones hold around 2.8%. The CDR3 sequence is 16 residues long. Trimming stripped 0 bases from V and 4 bases from J, with 15 bases between. The germline CDR1 and CDR2 sequences are MNHNY and SVGAGI (reference sequence). Study conclusions and caveats: Complete responders showed a baseline diversity that resembled the diversity of newly diagnosed patients. TCR diversity rose significantly by C4D1 in CD4+ but not CD8+ cells. Newly diagnosed patients were reported to exhibit reduced baseline TCR diversity relative to healthy donors. Repertoire differences have undefined causes, possibly disease activity or prior therapy.

Notes on this clone: What it binds is unknown.

The sequence came from a human donor with classical Hodgkin lymphoma. The chain recombines TRBV6-6 with TRBJ1-2, with D perhaps matching TRBD1 (5 bases). Source: peripheral blood mononuclear cells (PBMCs), taken before the second cycle of nivolumab. The CDR3, as DNA: TGTGCCAGCAGTTACTCGAGATTGCAGGGTAGCTATGGCTACACCTTC. Translating gives CASSYSRLQGSYGYTF.